Only a few counts were recorded for the clone carrying this TCR beta chain. The time point was: newly diagnosed GD, antithyroid drugs for less than 3 months. Making the TCR library involved RNA that had been extracted from PBMCs. HTBI primers from iRepertoire and Arm-PCR of CDR3 regions yielded the TCR beta libraries. TCRdb re-called the multiplex PCR reads with MiXCR, one entry per CDR3 protein. The table lists some 320,000 distinct CDR3 sequences, 15% to 20% of them singletons. The data originate from a study of regulatory T cells in long-lasting Graves disease. The source is a female donor with Graves disease. Source: peripheral blood mononuclear cells (PBMCs), taken at new diagnosis, from a patient treated with antithyroid drugs.

The CDR3 DNA reads TGTGCCAGCGGATACAAGATCGGGGGGAGGGTCGGGGAGCTGTTTTTT. It translates to CASGYKIGGRVGELFF. This sequence joins TRBV25-1 and TRBJ2-2; TRBD2 matches 7 bases. The CDR3 is 16 amino acids. From germline, CDR1 is MGHDK and CDR2 SYGVNS. J gave up 7 bases and V 8 bases, and 16 bases lay outside the gene matches.